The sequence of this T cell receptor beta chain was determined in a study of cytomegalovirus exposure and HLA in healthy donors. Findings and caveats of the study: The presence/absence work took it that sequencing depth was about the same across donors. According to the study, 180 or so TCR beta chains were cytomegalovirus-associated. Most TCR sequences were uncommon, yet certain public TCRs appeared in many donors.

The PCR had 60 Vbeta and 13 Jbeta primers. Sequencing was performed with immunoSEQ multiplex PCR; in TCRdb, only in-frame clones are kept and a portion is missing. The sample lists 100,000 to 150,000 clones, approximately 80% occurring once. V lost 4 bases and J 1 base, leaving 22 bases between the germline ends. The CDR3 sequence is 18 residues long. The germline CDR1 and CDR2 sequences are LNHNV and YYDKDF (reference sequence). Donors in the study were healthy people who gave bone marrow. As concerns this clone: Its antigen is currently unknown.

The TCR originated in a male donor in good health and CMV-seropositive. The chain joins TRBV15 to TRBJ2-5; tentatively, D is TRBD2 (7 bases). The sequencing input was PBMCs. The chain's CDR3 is CATSIPRGGAGTQETQYF. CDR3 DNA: TGTGCCACCAGCATCCCCAGAGGGGGAGCGGGGACCCAAGAGACCCAGTACTTC.